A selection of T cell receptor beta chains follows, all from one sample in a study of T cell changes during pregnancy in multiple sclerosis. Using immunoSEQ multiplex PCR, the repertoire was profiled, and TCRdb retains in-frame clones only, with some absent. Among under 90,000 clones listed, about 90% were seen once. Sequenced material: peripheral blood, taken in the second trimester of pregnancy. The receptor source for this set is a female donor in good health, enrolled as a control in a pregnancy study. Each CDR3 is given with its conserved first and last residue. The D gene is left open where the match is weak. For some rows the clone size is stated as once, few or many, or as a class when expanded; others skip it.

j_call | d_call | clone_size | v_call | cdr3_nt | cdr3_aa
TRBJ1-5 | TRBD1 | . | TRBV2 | TGTGCCAGCAGTGAAGGGGGACAGGGGGGAGATCAGCCCCAGCATTTT | CASSEGGQGGDQPQHF
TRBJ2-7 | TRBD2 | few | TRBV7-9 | TGTGCCAGCACCCTTAGCGGGGGAAGTTCCTACGAGCAGTACTTC | CASTLSGGSSYEQYF
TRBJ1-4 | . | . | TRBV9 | TGTGCCAGCAGCGTAGGGAGCGGCCAGGAGGCTAATGAAAAACTGTTTTTT | CASSVGSGQEANEKLFF
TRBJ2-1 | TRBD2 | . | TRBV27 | TGTGCCAGCAGTTATCTAGCGGGAACGGTTAATGAGCAGTTCTTC | CASSYLAGTVNEQFF
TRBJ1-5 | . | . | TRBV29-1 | TGCAGCGTTGAACGCCAGGGGAAAGATCAGCCCCAGCATTTT | CSVERQGKDQPQHF
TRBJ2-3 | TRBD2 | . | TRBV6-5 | TGTGCCAGCAGTTACTCACCCCCTAGCGGGGATACGCAGTATTTT | CASSYSPPSGDTQYF
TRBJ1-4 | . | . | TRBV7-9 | TGTGCCAGCAGCTCCGAGTTGTATGAAAAACTGTTTTTT | CASSSELYEKLFF
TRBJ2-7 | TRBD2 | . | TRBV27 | TGTGCCAGCAGTCCACTAGCGGGAATCAACGAGCAGTACTTC | CASSPLAGINEQYF
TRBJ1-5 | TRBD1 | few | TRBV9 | TGTGCCAGCGGGACAGATCATCAGCCCCAGCATTTT | CASGTDHQPQHF
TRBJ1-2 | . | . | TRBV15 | TGTGCCACCAGCAGAGATCGGCGACTGGACTATGGCTACACCTTC | CATSRDRRLDYGYTF
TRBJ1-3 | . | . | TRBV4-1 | TGCGCCAGCAGCCTCGAGGGGGGGAAGTACGGAAACACCATATATTTT | CASSLEGGKYGNTIYF
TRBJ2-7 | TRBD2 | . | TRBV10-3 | TGTGCCATCGGACTAGCGGGAGGGTACGAGCAGTACTTC | CAIGLAGGYEQYF
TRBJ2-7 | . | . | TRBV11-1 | TGTGCCAGCAGCTCAAGAGTAGGGACGGCTAGCGTTTACTTC | CASSSRVGTASVYF
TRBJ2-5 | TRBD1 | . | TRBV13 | TGTGCCAGCAGCTCGAGGATAGACAGGGGAGGAGAGACCCAGTACTTC | CASSSRIDRGGETQYF
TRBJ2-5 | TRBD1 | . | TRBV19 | TGTGCCAGTAGCTTAGGGACAGCTCAAGAGACCCAGTACTTC | CASSLGTAQETQYF
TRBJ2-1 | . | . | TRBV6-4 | TGTGCCAGCAGTGAGGAGGGTGGAGGGTACAATGAGCAGTTCTTC | CASSEEGGGYNEQFF
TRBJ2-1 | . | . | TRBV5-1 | TGCGCCAGCAGCTTACTGGAGGTCTACAATGAGCAGTTCTTC | CASSLLEVYNEQFF
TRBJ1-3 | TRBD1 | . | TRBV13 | TGTGCCAGCAGCTTAGCCGGAGGGGGCCGCTCTGGAAACACCATATATTTT | CASSLAGGGRSGNTIYF
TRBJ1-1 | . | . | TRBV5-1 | TGCGCCAGCAGCCAGGGTTCACGGGTTGGGGAAGCTTTCTTT | CASSQGSRVGEAFF
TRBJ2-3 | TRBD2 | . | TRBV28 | TGTGCCAGCACCCGCGGGGGGGATAGCACAGATACGCAGTATTTT | CASTRGGDSTDTQYF
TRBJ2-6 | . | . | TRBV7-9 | TGTGCCAGCAGCTTTTGGGGCCAGGGGTCTACTGGGGCCAACGTCCTGACTTTC | CASSFWGQGSTGANVLTF
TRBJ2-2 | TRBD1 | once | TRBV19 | TGTGCCAGTAGTGAGGACAGGGGAGGGGACACCGGGGAGCTGTTTTTT | CASSEDRGGDTGELFF
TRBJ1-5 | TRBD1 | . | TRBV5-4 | TGTGCCAGCAGCTTGGGCGGGACAGGACAGCCCCAGCATTTT | CASSLGGTGQPQHF
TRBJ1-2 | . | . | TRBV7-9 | TGTGCCAGCAGCTTAGCCTTTGGGGAGGCGCTCCATGGCTACACCTTC | CASSLAFGEALHGYTF
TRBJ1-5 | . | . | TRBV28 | TGTGCCAGCAGTTCCCTGAGTGAGCAGCCCCAGCATTTT | CASSSLSEQPQHF
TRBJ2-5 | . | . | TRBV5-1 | TGCGCCAGCAGCGTACCTGGGACTCGGGAGACCCAGTACTTC | CASSVPGTRETQYF
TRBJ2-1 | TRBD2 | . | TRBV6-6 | TGTGCCAGCAAACTAGCGGGAGGTACGAATGAGCAGTTCTTC | CASKLAGGTNEQFF
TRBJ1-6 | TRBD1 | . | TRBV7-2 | TGTGCCAGCAGCTTAGGACAGGGGCATAATTCACCCCTCCACTTT | CASSLGQGHNSPLHF
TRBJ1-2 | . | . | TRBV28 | TGTGCCAGCAGTCCCGGACAGAACTATGGCTACACCTTC | CASSPGQNYGYTF
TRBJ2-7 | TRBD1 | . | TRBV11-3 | TGTGCCAGCAGCTTCTCGAGACAGGGGAAGTCCTACGAGCAGTACTTC | CASSFSRQGKSYEQYF
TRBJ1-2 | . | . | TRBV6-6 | TGTGCCAGCAGTTACACACCCACCGTGTCTGCCTATGGCTACACCTTC | CASSYTPTVSAYGYTF
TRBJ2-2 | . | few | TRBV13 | TGTGCCAGCAGCTTAAATCGGGGTAGCTGGACCGGGGAGCTGTTTTTT | CASSLNRGSWTGELFF
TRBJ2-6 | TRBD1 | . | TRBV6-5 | TGTGCCAGCAGACGACAGGGTGCCGGGGCCAACGTCCTGACTTTC | CASRRQGAGANVLTF
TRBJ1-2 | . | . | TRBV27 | TGTGCCAGCAGTTTAACCCCCAACAGCTATGGCTACACCTTC | CASSLTPNSYGYTF
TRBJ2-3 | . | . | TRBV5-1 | TGCGCCAGCAGCTTGGTATACTCGCCTTCTAGCACAGATACGCAGTATTTT | CASSLVYSPSSTDTQYF
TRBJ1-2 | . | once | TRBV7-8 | TGTGCCAGCACTGACGGCGTTAGCGCTTTCTCCTATGGCTACACCTTC | CASTDGVSAFSYGYTF
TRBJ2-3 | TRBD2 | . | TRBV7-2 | TGTGCCAGCAGTCGACTAGCGGGGGACACAGATACGCAGTATTTT | CASSRLAGDTDTQYF
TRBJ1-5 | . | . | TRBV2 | TGTGCCAGCCAGGGTAGCAATCAGCCCCAGCATTTT | CASQGSNQPQHF